Shown below are 14 T cell receptor beta chains from a single sample sequenced in a study of shared clonotypes between healthy human individuals (dated by TCRdb to 2020 to 2022). Library generation was performed with the immunoSEQ multiplex PCR assay. TCRdb carries this immuneACCESS record with in-frame sequences only. Its versions omit some clonotypes, under half of them owing to an unresolved V gene in the studies checked, with the rest unexplained. The sample contains about 1.5 million clones, roughly 96% of them found a single time. The ten largest clones represent roughly 1.2% of the sample. The sample comprised naive CD4+ T cells sorted from blood. The cell subset or site label on this specimen signifies: CD45RA+ positively selected. Receptors were obtained from a man in his thirties or forties in good health.

The V and J genes are TRBV19 and TRBJ2-3, with 9 bases identical to TRBD2. V dropped 3 bases and J dropped 4; count of bases not matched to a gene: 5. Germline V gene data show CDR1 as LNHDA and CDR2 as SQIVND (reference sequence). The CDR3 length is 15 residues. As DNA, the CDR3 is TGTGCCAGTAGTATCATCGCGGGAGGGGCAGATACGCAGTATTTT. Protein: CASSIIAGGADTQYF.

This clone was seen once. The rearrangement uses TRBV5-8 and TRBJ2-4; the match to TRBD1 covers 10 bases. Germline values: CDR1 SGHTS, CDR2 YDEGEE. The trim removed 4 bases at V and 7 bases at J, leaving 2 bases unmatched. The length of the CDR3 is 13 residues. CDR3 in amino acids: CASSTDRGNIQYF. The CDR3 coding sequence is TGTGCCAGCAGCACGGACAGGGGGAACATTCAGTACTTC.

The chain recombines TRBV10-2 with TRBJ2-7; D is uncertain. V lost 3 bases and J lost 3, with 9 bases in between. This CDR3 spans 13 amino acids. The V gene's germline CDR1 is WSHSY and CDR2 SAAADI. DNA of the CDR3: TGCGCCAGCAGTGAACGATCGCGCTACGAGCAGTACTTC. Its protein product is CASSERSRYEQYF.

This rearrangement joins TRBV30 to TRBJ2-2, with D possibly being TRBD2 (6 bases). This CDR3 spans 15 amino acids. The germline V gene has CDR1 GTSNPN and CDR2 SVGIG (reference sequence). With 4 bases removed from V and 7 bases from J, the gap between germline ends came to 19 bases. CDR3 region: CAWKRAGGLGGELFF. The CDR3 nucleotides are TGTGCCTGGAAACGCGCCGGAGGGCTAGGCGGGGAGCTGTTTTTT.

Details on this clone: A junction end diverges from the germline sequence, so it may reflect a read error. The chain uses TRBV5-1 and TRBJ1-2, with 7 bases aligning to TRBD1. The V gene's germline CDR1 is SGHRS and CDR2 YFSETQ. This CDR3 region has 13 residues. CDR3: CASSLDRYYGYTF. The DNA of the CDR3 is TGCGCCAGCAGTTTGGACAGGTACTATGGCTACACCTTC.

V and J are TRBV5-1 and TRBJ1-1; perhaps TRBD1 as D (5 bases). The CDR3 loop spans 15 amino acids. Germline V lookup: CDR1 SGHRS, CDR2 YFSETQ. Trimming took off 0 bases at V and 7 bases at J, with 16 bases between the two ends. The CDR3 sequence is CASSLGGTEPNEAFF. Written as DNA, the CDR3 is TGCGCCAGCAGCTTGGGAGGGACCGAACCTAATGAAGCTTTCTTT.

V is TRBV5-1 and J is TRBJ2-1, with unresolved D. V was trimmed by 0 bases and J by 10 bases, leaving 11 bases between them. Per germline, CDR1 SGHRS and CDR2 YFSETQ. This CDR3 contains 13 residues. This CDR3 reads CASSLEWGWEQFF. CDR3 DNA sequence: TGCGCCAGCAGCTTGGAGTGGGGTTGGGAGCAGTTCTTC.

The genes are TRBV5-5 and TRBJ1-5, with D uncertain. The CDR3 is 13 residues long. V was trimmed by 0 bases and J by 7 bases, leaving 8 bases between them. CDR1 SGHKS and CDR2 YYEKEE come from the germline V gene (reference sequence). The CDR3 sequence: CASSLDSHQPQHF. The CDR3 nucleotides read TGTGCCAGCAGCTTGGACAGCCACCAGCCCCAGCATTTT.

The J gene is TRBJ2-3, the V gene TRBV9; no clear D gene. The CDR3 loop spans 12 amino acids. Trimming took 3 bases from V and 6 from J, leaving 8 bases between them. The V gene's germline CDR1 is SGDLS and CDR2 YYNGEE. The CDR3: CASSATYDTQYF. The CDR3 DNA reads TGTGCCAGCAGCGCAACATATGATACGCAGTATTTT.

This clone showed up just a few times. J is TRBJ1-4 and V is TRBV7-8; 7 bases match TRBD1. V was clipped by 3 bases and J by 8 bases; unmatched bases: 3. CDR3 length: 13 amino acids. The germline V gene encodes CDR1 SGHVS and CDR2 FQNEAQ. CDR3 bases: TGTGCCAGCAGCTTCCTGGGACAGGAAAAACTGTTTTTT. This sequence encodes CASSFLGQEKLFF. The full variable domain, completed using reference TRBV7-8 and TRBJ1-4, is GAGVSQSPRYKVAKRGQDVALRCDPISGHVSLFWYQQALGQGPEFLTYFQNEAQLDKSGLPSDRFFAERPEGSVSTLKIQRTQQEDSAVYLCASSFLGQEKLFFGSGTQLSVL.

The chain employs TRBV14 and TRBJ2-7; 14 bases line up with TRBD2. Germline V CDR1 and CDR2: SGHDN, FVKESK. This CDR3 is 17 amino acids long. J gave up 0 bases and V 3 bases, and 4 bases lay outside the gene matches. CDR3 bases: TGTGCCAGCAGCCAGACTAGCGGGAGGGACAGCTCCTACGAGCAGTACTTC. As protein: CASSQTSGRDSSYEQYF.

The chain employs TRBV2 and TRBJ2-7, with TRBD2 identical over 8 bases. CDR1 is SNHLY, CDR2 FYNNEI, per germline. The CDR3 runs to 12 residues. With V trimmed by 2 bases and J by 9 bases, 3 bases remained unmatched. This CDR3 reads CASSETAGGQYF. In DNA, the CDR3 is TGTGCCAGCAGTGAAACGGCGGGAGGGCAGTACTTC.

The rearrangement uses TRBV7-8 and TRBJ2-7, with D perhaps matching TRBD1 or TRBD2 (6 bases each). V gave up 4 bases and J gave up 6 bases, with 25 bases separating them. Germline CDR1 reads SGHVS; CDR2 reads FQNEAQ. This CDR3 is built from 17 residues. The CDR3 is CASSSIPGAGKRSEQYF. In DNA form, the CDR3 reads TGTGCCAGCAGCTCGATCCCGGGGGCAGGGAAAAGGAGCGAGCAGTACTTC. The full variable domain, completed using reference TRBV7-8 and TRBJ2-7, is GAGVSQSPRYKVAKRGQDVALRCDPISGHVSLFWYQQALGQGPEFLTYFQNEAQLDKSGLPSDRFFAERPEGSVSTLKIQRTQQEDSAVYLCASSSIPGAGKRSEQYFGPGTRLTVT.

The J gene is TRBJ1-5, the V gene TRBV5-8; D unclear. The CDR3 covers 16 residues. CDR1 SGHTS and CDR2 YDEGEE come from the germline V gene. V was trimmed by 0 bases and J by 11 bases, leaving 21 bases between them. Here the CDR3 reads CASSLGEVRGKEAQHF. The CDR3 bases are TGTGCCAGCAGCTTGGGTGAAGTGAGAGGGAAGGAAGCCCAGCATTTT.